One and the same sample provided the 28 T cell receptor beta chains below, sequenced in a study of response to subunit inactivated influenza vaccine. MiXCR, applied by TCRdb to the RT-PCR reads, yields one record per CDR3 protein. The repertoire consists of about 310,000 distinct CDR3 sequences, with less than 25% occurring once and the leading ten covering roughly 10%. The sample consisted of PBMCs from blood, taken about 19 months after vaccination. The receptors come from a man aged 45-69 years who received an inactivated influenza vaccine.

The chain is built from TRBV28 and TRBJ1-1, with a tentative D call TRBD1 (5 bases). The CDR3 runs to 18 residues. Germline V gene lookup returns CDR1 MDHEN and CDR2 SYDVKM. Between the trimmed V and J ends, which lost 1 base and 4 bases, there was a span of 22 bases. CDR3 sequence reads: CASSLFSGRVGIGTEAFF. CDR3 sequence (DNA): TGTGCCAGCAGTTTATTCTCTGGCAGGGTGGGAATAGGCACTGAAGCTTTCTTT. The variable domain in full, with the rest retrieved from reference TRBV28 and TRBJ1-1, is DVKVTQSSRYLVKRTGEKVFLECVQDMDHENMFWYRQDPGLGLRLIYFSYDVKMKEKGDIPEGYSVSREKKERFSLILESASTNQTSMYLCASSLFSGRVGIGTEAFFGQGTRLTVV.

This clonotype was recorded a few times. The chain uses TRBV5-1 and TRBJ1-2; D not certain. CDR1 is SGHRS, CDR2 YFSETQ, per germline. The germline V and J ends were trimmed by 5 bases and 5 bases, with 10 bases remaining between them. The CDR3 length is 12 residues. CDR3 in DNA: TGCGCCAGCAGGGAGGGTTTGTATGGCTACACCTTC. Its translation: CASREGLYGYTF.

The V call is TRBV14, the J call TRBJ2-3, with D unresolved. Per germline, CDR1 SGHDN and CDR2 FVKESK. Trimming shortened V by 1 base and J by 1 base, and 12 bases separated the two germline ends. This CDR3 is 16 amino acids long. The CDR3 reads CASSQGLTSGTDTQYF. CDR3 sequence (DNA): TGTGCCAGCAGCCAAGGATTAACTTCGGGCACAGATACGCAGTATTTT.

The genes are TRBV18 and TRBJ2-5; D is possibly TRBD2 (6 bases). V gave up 3 bases and J gave up 10 bases, with 21 bases separating them. This CDR3 has 15 residues. Germline CDR1 KGHSH, CDR2 LQKENI. DNA of the CDR3: TGTGCCAGCTCACCGGTTCTGGGACTCTGGGCGGACCAGTACTTC. Its protein is CASSPVLGLWADQYF.

This clonotype has just a few counts. The CDR3 nucleotides read TGCGCCAGCAGCCGAGGCGGACAGGAACCGTCCTACGAGCAGTACTTC. The encoded protein is CASSRGGQEPSYEQYF. This chain joins TRBV4-3 and TRBJ2-7; 7 nucleotides agree with TRBD1. CDR1 and CDR2 from the germline V gene are LGHNA and YSLEER. The CDR3 has 16 amino acids. J lost 1 base, V lost 4 bases, and 10 bases had no gene match.

J is TRBJ2-1 and V is TRBV9; 12 nucleotides align to TRBD2. The CDR3 is made up of 16 amino acids. CDR1 and CDR2 (germline): SGDLS, YYNGEE. J lost 10 bases, V lost 0 bases, and 8 bases had no gene match. The CDR3 spells CASSVDPSGGAQEQFF. CDR3 sequence (DNA): TGTGCCAGCAGCGTAGACCCTAGCGGGGGGGCCCAAGAGCAGTTCTTC. The full variable domain, its missing parts supplied by reference TRBV9 and TRBJ2-1, is DSGVTQTPKHLITATGQRVTLRCSPRSGDLSVYWYQQSLDQGLQFLIQYYNGEERAKGNILERFSAQQFPDLHSELNLSSLELGDSALYFCASSVDPSGGAQEQFFGPGTRLTVL.

Ten or more counts support this clonotype. The chain recombines TRBV2 with TRBJ2-1; no clear D. The germline V and J ends were trimmed by 4 bases and 3 bases, with 7 bases remaining between them. CDR3 size: 13 residues. CDR1 is SNHLY, CDR2 FYNNEI, per germline. In nucleotides, the CDR3 is TGTGCCAGCAGTGCTCAGGTCTACAATGAGCAGTTCTTC. Translated: CASSAQVYNEQFF.

This clonotype came up many times. The V gene is TRBV6-2 or TRBV6-3, the J gene TRBJ2-1; TRBD2 matches 8 bases. The CDR3 totals 15 residues. Germline-derived CDR1 and CDR2 are MNHEY and SVGEGT. V was pared by 5 bases and J by 8 bases, with 11 bases of the junction left unmatched. CDR3 sequence (DNA): TGTGCCAGCAGTCCTCTCGGGACTAGGAATCATGAGCAGTTCTTC. Its protein is CASSPLGTRNHEQFF.

This clonotype was seen more than once but under ten times. The genes are TRBV20-1 and TRBJ2-5; D is ambiguous. The CDR3 consists of 12 residues. The V gene's germline CDR1 is DFQATT and CDR2 SNEGSKA (reference sequence). Trimming left V 5 bases short and J 0 bases short, with 7 bases between. CDR3 DNA sequence: TGCAGTGCTCGACGGTACCAAGAGACCCAGTACTTC. Encoded protein: CSARRYQETQYF.

On this clonotype itself: Mismatch with germline at one junction end may stem from a read error. The chain employs TRBV15 and TRBJ1-2; TRBD1 matches 7 bases. The CDR3 totals 16 residues. The V gene's germline CDR1 is LNHNV and CDR2 YYDKDF (reference sequence). As DNA, the CDR3 is TGTGCCACCAGCAGAGACGGGACAGCAGCTAACTATAGCTACACCTTC. Encoded protein: CATSRDGTAANYSYTF.

There are many counts of this clonotype. V gene TRBV5-8 combines with J gene TRBJ2-5, with D possibly TRBD2 on 5 matching bases. V was cut by 2 bases and J by 7 bases, with 15 bases left in between. This CDR3 has 14 residues. The germline gives CDR1 SGHTS, CDR2 YDEGEE. CDR3 coding DNA: TGTGCCAGCAGCTTTGGGCTAGGCGGAGGGACCCAGTACTTC. Amino acid sequence: CASSFGLGGGTQYF.

V and J are TRBV20-1 and TRBJ1-5; maybe TRBD1 (6 bases). V was clipped by 6 bases and J by 0 bases, with 9 bases between them. Germline assignment: CDR1 DFQATT and CDR2 SNEGSKA (reference sequence). The CDR3 length is 13 residues. The CDR3 reads CSALGHSNQPQHF. As DNA, the CDR3 is TGCAGTGCCCTGGGACATAGCAATCAGCCCCAGCATTTT.

Only one count was recorded for this clonotype. The chain carries TRBV4-1 and TRBJ2-1, with D unclear. In germline, CDR1 is MGHRA, CDR2 YSYEKL. CDR3 size: 16 residues. V shed 1 base and J shed 9 bases, with 19 bases lying between them. CDR3 protein: CASSQGVGNLGGEQFF. The CDR3 nucleotides read TGCGCCAGCAGCCAAGGGGTGGGTAACCTGGGTGGTGAGCAGTTCTTC.

The chain has TRBV14 and TRBJ1-2, with D hard to call. The germline gives CDR1 SGHDN, CDR2 FVKESK. The CDR3 is made up of 15 amino acids. V was trimmed by 2 bases and J by 4 bases, leaving 14 bases between them. The CDR3 here is CASSQQVGIFYGYTF. For the CDR3, the DNA is TGTGCCAGCAGCCAACAAGTCGGGATTTTCTATGGCTACACCTTC. Complete variable domain (other parts from reference TRBV14 and TRBJ1-2): EAGVTQFPSHSVIEKGQTVTLRCDPISGHDNLYWYRRVMGKEIKFLLHFVKESKQDESGMPNNRFLAERTGGTYSTLKVQPAELEDSGVYFCASSQQVGIFYGYTFGSGTRLTVV.

The gene calls are TRBV28 and TRBJ2-4; D gene ambiguous. This CDR3 is 12 amino acids long. Germline V gene lookup returns CDR1 MDHEN and CDR2 SYDVKM. V lost 5 bases and J lost 9, with 11 bases in between. The CDR3, as DNA: TGTGCCAGCAGTCCCAGGAGTAGCATTCAGTACTTC. Translated: CASSPRSSIQYF.

This chain connects TRBV7-3 to TRBJ2-5, with 7 bases fitting TRBD1. This CDR3 is built from 13 residues. V trimming: 2 bases; J trimming: 5 bases; junction bases outside the gene matches: 2. Germline CDR1 SGHTA, CDR2 FQGTGA. CDR3 residues: CASSLDRDETQYF. The CDR3 DNA reads TGTGCCAGCAGCTTAGACAGGGACGAGACCCAGTACTTC.

The V gene is TRBV5-4, the J gene TRBJ1-5; D not certain. Trimming removed 1 base at V and 0 bases at J, with 8 bases between. Germline assignment: CDR1 SGHNT and CDR2 YYREEE (reference sequence). The CDR3 extends over 15 amino acids. The CDR3 sequence is CASSLFPDSNQPQHF. CDR3 sequence (DNA): TGTGCCAGCAGCTTGTTCCCTGATAGCAATCAGCCCCAGCATTTT.

This clonotype was counted ten times or more. The gene calls are TRBV3-1 and TRBJ2-1; TRBD1 is a possible D gene (6 bases). The V end lost 4 bases, the J end lost 6 bases, and 10 bases lay between the germline ends. CDR3 length: 13 residues. Germline assignment: CDR1 LGHDT and CDR2 YNNKEL (reference sequence). CDR3: CASSLRGINEQFF. The DNA of the CDR3 is TGTGCCAGCAGCCTCAGGGGAATCAATGAGCAGTTCTTC.

This chain links TRBV20-1 with TRBJ2-5; 10 nucleotides align to TRBD1. The CDR3 sequence is 14 residues long. After removal of 6 bases from V and 4 bases from J, the junction contained 8 bases not matched to a gene. From germline, CDR1 is DFQATT and CDR2 SNEGSKA (reference sequence). DNA of the CDR3: TGCAGTGCCAGTTTGGGACAGGGGTCAGAGACCCAGTACTTC. It specifies CSASLGQGSETQYF.

The chain couples TRBV28 to TRBJ2-7; D tentatively reads TRBD1 or TRBD2 (7 bases each). This CDR3 region has 15 residues. The V and J ends lost 8 bases and 0 bases respectively, with 17 bases between them. CDR1 is MDHEN, CDR2 SYDVKM, per germline. The chain's CDR3 is CASARGGGFSYEQYF. In nucleotides, the CDR3 is TGTGCCAGCGCCAGGGGGGGGGGCTTCTCCTACGAGCAGTACTTC. Full variable domain (missing parts from reference TRBV28 and TRBJ2-7): DVKVTQSSRYLVKRTGEKVFLECVQDMDHENMFWYRQDPGLGLRLIYFSYDVKMKEKGDIPEGYSVSREKKERFSLILESASTNQTSMYLCASARGGGFSYEQYFGPGTRLTVT.

The table lists this clonotype with many counts. CDR3 amino acids: CASRLTSGSGNTIYF. For the CDR3, the DNA is TGTGCCAGCAGGCTGACGTCCGGCTCTGGAAACACCATATATTTT. The V and J genes are TRBV12-3 or TRBV12-4 and TRBJ1-3; D is ambiguous. There are 15 residues in the CDR3. V dropped 6 bases and J dropped 0 bases, with 12 bases sitting between them.

The genes are TRBV12-3 or TRBV12-4 and TRBJ1-6, with D perhaps matching TRBD1 (5 bases). V lost 5 bases and J lost 6, with 11 bases in between. The CDR3 spans 14 residues. CDR3 sequence reads: CASSTGRFNSPLHF. The CDR3 region has the DNA TGTGCCAGCAGTACAGGACGGTTTAATTCACCCCTCCACTTT.

This clonotype was counted ten times or more. This rearrangement joins TRBV4-1 to TRBJ1-5; D is unclear. Germline CDR1 is MGHRA and CDR2 is YSYEKL. The CDR3 length is 19 residues. V gave up 0 bases and J gave up 6 bases, with 24 bases separating them. The DNA of the CDR3 is TGCGCCAGCAGCCAAGACTTCTTAAGGGTGGTCGGCTCCGGTCAGCCCCAGCATTTT. Its protein is CASSQDFLRVVGSGQPQHF.

This clonotype has a handful of counts. This sequence joins TRBV3-1 and TRBJ1-5, with TRBD1 matching over 9 bases. Germline CDR1 and CDR2: LGHDT and YNNKEL (reference sequence). The CDR3 runs to 15 residues. With V trimmed by 1 base and J by 3 bases, 1 base remained unmatched. CDR3 sequence: CASSQGQGDNQPQHF. The CDR3 nucleotides are TGTGCCAGCAGCCAAGGACAGGGGGACAATCAGCCCCAGCATTTT.

This clonotype was observed a handful of times. V is TRBV13 and J is TRBJ2-6, with 8 bases identical to TRBD1. The CDR3 loop spans 15 amino acids. Germline V CDR1 and CDR2: PRHDT, FYEKMQ (reference sequence). With V trimmed by 7 bases and J by 2 bases, 4 bases remained unmatched. As DNA, the CDR3 is TGTGCCAGCACTTCAGGGGGCGCTGGGGCCAACGTCCTGACTTTC. Its translation: CASTSGGAGANVLTF.

In this sample, this clonotype turned up a few times. The chain has TRBV12-3 or TRBV12-4 and TRBJ1-6; D remains ambiguous. Trimming shortened V by 3 bases and J by 9 bases, and 6 bases separated the two germline ends. The CDR3 covers 12 residues. The CDR3 loop is CASSFASSPLHF. Here the CDR3 DNA reads TGTGCCAGCAGTTTCGCGAGTTCACCCCTCCACTTT.

The V and J genes are TRBV30 and TRBJ1-4; 7 bases agree with TRBD1. After removal of 2 bases from V and 4 bases from J, the junction contained 4 bases not matched to a gene. CDR3 length: 14 amino acids. The germline V gene encodes CDR1 GTSNPN and CDR2 SVGIG (reference sequence). The CDR3 region is CAWSRNRGNEKLFF. DNA for the CDR3: TGTGCCTGGAGTCGGAACAGGGGTAATGAAAAACTGTTTTTT.

In this sample, this clonotype turned up a few times. The CDR3 is CASSQDFGGNQPQHF. The CDR3 DNA sequence: TGCGCCAGCAGCCAAGATTTTGGGGGCAATCAGCCCCAGCATTTT. The chain joins TRBV4-3 to TRBJ1-5; D ambiguous. Germline V lookup: CDR1 LGHNA, CDR2 YSLEER. There are 15 residues in the CDR3. V was clipped by 0 bases and J by 2 bases, with 8 bases between them.